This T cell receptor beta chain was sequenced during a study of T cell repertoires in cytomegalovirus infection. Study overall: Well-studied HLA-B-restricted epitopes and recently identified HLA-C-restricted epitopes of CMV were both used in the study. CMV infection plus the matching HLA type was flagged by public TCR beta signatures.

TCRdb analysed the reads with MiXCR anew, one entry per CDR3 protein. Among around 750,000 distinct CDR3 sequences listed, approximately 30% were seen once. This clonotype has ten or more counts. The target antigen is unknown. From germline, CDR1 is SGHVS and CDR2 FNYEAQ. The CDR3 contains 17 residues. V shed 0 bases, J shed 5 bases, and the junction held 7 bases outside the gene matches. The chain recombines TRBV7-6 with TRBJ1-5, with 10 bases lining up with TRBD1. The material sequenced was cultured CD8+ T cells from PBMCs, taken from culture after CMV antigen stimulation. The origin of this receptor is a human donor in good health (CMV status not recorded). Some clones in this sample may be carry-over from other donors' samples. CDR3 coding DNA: TGTGCCAGCAGCTTAGCAGGGACAGGGGAGTTAGATCAGCCCCAGCATTTT. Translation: CASSLAGTGELDQPQHF.